This TCR beta chain was captured by sequencing in a study of T cell responses to AZD1222 COVID-19 vaccine. Whole-study results and caveats: Vaccination with two AZD1222 doses was followed by a rise in Spike-specific TCR breadth and depth.

On this clone: Its antigen is still unknown.

There are 17 residues in the CDR3. Germline V lookup: CDR1 MRHNA, CDR2 SNTAGT. V was pared by 8 bases and J by 2 bases, with 21 bases between. Assay: immunoSEQ multiplex PCR; the TCRdb copy retains only in-frame clones and omits some. The sample holds some 72,000 clones, around 90% seen once. The rearrangement links TRBV6-4 to TRBJ2-2, with a possible D match to TRBD2 (6 bases). The TCR originated in an adult in good health. The sequencing used peripheral blood, collected on day 0 of MenACWY control vaccination. The CDR3 DNA sequence: TGTGCCAGCGATGGATTAGGCAGGACTACTAACACCGGGGAGCTGTTTTTT. It codes for CASDGLGRTTNTGELFF.